This TCR beta chain emerged from a study of molecular identifiers for immune sequencing clone quantification. General study results and limits: Over 97% of CMV-specific effector molecules, but under 1% of naive ones, were in clones above 20 copies.

TCRdb processed the PCR reads anew with MiXCR; each CDR3 protein has one entry. The table has 20,000 or so distinct CDR3 sequences, 21% seen once; the top ten hold approximately 6.8%. This clonotype counts as medium-sized. Its specificity is unknown. The sequence was collected from a human donor in good health. Some libraries in this study had Jurkat cell RNA spiked in. Sequencing input: naive CD8+ T cells from blood, with Jurkat cell RNA spiked in. Stated subset: FACS-sorted CD8+CD4-CCR7+CD45RA+ naive T cells.

DNA of the CDR3: TGTGCCAGCAGCTCTACTAGCGGGAGGGCCCGAGAGCAGTTCTTC. This sequence encodes CASSSTSGRAREQFF. V gene TRBV11-3 combines with J gene TRBJ2-1; 13 nucleotides line up with TRBD2. The CDR3 totals 15 residues. Germline CDR1 reads SGHNT; CDR2 reads YENEEA. V shed 4 bases, J shed 10 bases, and the junction held 7 bases outside the gene matches.